This T cell receptor (beta chain) was obtained from a study of CD8+CD57+ T cells in acquired aplastic anemia. This CDR3 is 12 amino acids long. CDR1 DFQATT and CDR2 SNEGSKA come from the germline V gene (reference sequence). V was shortened by 5 bases and J by 3 bases, with 8 bases between the two germline ends. Profiles of TCR beta VDJ and CDR3 were generated from a genomic DNA template. Each CDR3 protein is one row after TCRdb ran MiXCR on the reads. The sample has some 220,000 distinct CDR3 sequences, 30% to 40% seen once. The J gene is TRBJ1-5, the V gene TRBV20-1; D gene uncertain. The receptor was derived from a human donor in good health, serving as a control. The specimen was sorted CD4+, CD8+, or CD8+CD57+ T cells (not recorded which) from PBMCs. Written as DNA, the CDR3 is TGCAGTGCTGGCCCATTCAATCAGCCCCAGCATTTT. Protein: CSAGPFNQPQHF.